This T cell receptor (beta chain) emerged from a study of T cell responses to AZD1222 COVID-19 vaccine. Overall study results and limits: Recipients of AZD1222 seropositive at baseline numbered only 6 or 7. Dominant CD4 TCR responses targeted spike regions 160-218 and 743-854. Recipients of two AZD1222 doses showed rising Spike-specific TCR breadth and depth. Most donors were white British, females outnumbered males, and clonal diversity was possibly underestimated.

Germline V CDR1 and CDR2: SQVTM, ANQGSEA. The V gene lost 3 bases and the J gene lost 2 bases, with 9 bases spanning the gap. This CDR3 contains 13 residues. Generated by immunoSEQ multiplex PCR, the TCRdb table keeps only in-frame clones and is missing some. The sample yields about 140,000 clones, about 89% seen once. In regard to this clone: Antigen unknown.

The sequenced sample was peripheral blood, obtained on day 0 of AZD1222 vaccination. The V call is TRBV29-1, the J call TRBJ2-3, with D possibly being TRBD1 or TRBD2 (5 bases each). The TCR sequence derives from an adult in good health. The CDR3, as DNA: TGCAGCGTTGAGTGGGGGATCACAGATACGCAGTATTTT. This translates into CSVEWGITDTQYF.